This T cell receptor (beta chain) was profiled in a study of T cell responses to AZD1222 COVID-19 vaccine. Turning to the study itself: Second-dose schedules of about 4 or about 12 weeks were combined. General study results and limits: There were mostly white British donors and more females than males, and clonal diversity was possibly underestimated. When two AZD1222 doses had been given, Spike-specific TCR breadth and depth rose.

V gave up 0 bases and J gave up 4 bases, with 6 bases separating them. Germline lookup yields CDR1 GTSNPN and CDR2 SVGIG (reference sequence). CDR3 length: 13 amino acids. In the case of this clone: What it recognizes is unknown.

Produced via immunoSEQ multiplex PCR; TCRdb's table is partial and in-frame only. This table has 100,000 to 150,000 clones, approximately 85% appearing once. The sequence came from an adult in good health. The source material was peripheral blood, sampled on day 0 of AZD1222 vaccination. The rearrangement joins TRBV30 to TRBJ1-4; D ambiguous. Written as DNA, the CDR3 is TGTGCCTGGAGTGTATGGGGTAATGAAAAACTGTTTTTT. Its translation: CAWSVWGNEKLFF.